Listed below are T cell receptor beta chains from one sample, sequenced in a study of CD8+CD57+ T cells in acquired aplastic anemia. Using its own MiXCR run on the reads, TCRdb lists one record per CDR3 protein. The sample comprises about 98,000 distinct CDR3 sequences, about 66% of which are singletons, and 60% to 80% rests with the top ten. The material sequenced was sorted CD4+, CD8+, or CD8+CD57+ T cells (not recorded which) from PBMCs. These receptors all come from a human donor with aplastic anemia. The CDR3 runs from the conserved cysteine through the conserved F or W.

V gene	CDR3 protein
TRBV20-1	CSARVGGGGEQYF
TRBV10-1	CASSPGTSGRGYEQYF
TRBV7-9	CASSSRDRSYEQYF
TRBV11-2	CASSLDPGTSPGTDTQYF
TRBV7-3	CASTPGEGFTGYTF
TRBV20-1	CSASEGGETQYF
TRBV7-2	CASSLPASYEQYF
TRBV28	CASTVGGGTGAYEQYF
TRBV15	CATGRPGRLETQYF
TRBV20-1	CSASPLDRDGYEQYF
TRBV6-1	CASSAVTYEQYF
TRBV10-2	CASSEGRELNTEAFF
TRBV11-1	CASSAGTGGQETQYF
TRBV4-3	CASSPRTGTEQYF
TRBV7-9	CASSPTLSTGNTIYF
TRBV15	CATSRDLPPGLVGEQYF
TRBV10-3	CAISESGTSGDNEQFF
TRBV2	CASRGYQPQHF
TRBV2	CASSDPVIGPYEQYF
TRBV6-1	CASKRRDISYEQYF
TRBV20-1	CSARAYGYTF
TRBV20-1	CSAINASGGLSYNEQFF
TRBV20-1	CSGRTENTEAFF
TRBV20-1	CSAGRTSGRVDTQYF
TRBV27	CASSPISRTGDSPLHF
TRBV7-8	CASSLGGLKLFF
TRBV19	CASGRQGMNTEAFF
TRBV10-3	CAISEFVNEQFF
TRBV5-6	CASSLGPGGNQPQHF